This TCR beta chain was profiled in a study of identical twins. TCRdb ran MiXCR on the 5' RACE reads and lists one entry per CDR3 protein. The sample lists 400,000 to 500,000 distinct CDR3 sequences; around a sixth were seen once. General study findings and limits: The study drew conclusions from cross-sectional statistical analysis, not from following the same donors.

The sample holds many counts of this clonotype. Its matching antigen is unknown. Every sampled donor was Caucasian and healthy. The V end lost 6 bases, the J end lost 4 bases, and 16 bases lay between the germline ends. The length of the CDR3 is 13 residues. Germline V gene sequence: CDR1 SQVTM, CDR2 ANQGSEA. The chain employs TRBV29-1 and TRBJ2-7; D may be TRBD2 (6 bases). The specimen was naive T cells sorted from blood. This receptor was taken from a man aged 50-60 years in good health. CDR3 protein: CSVNRDSTYEQYF. CDR3 coding DNA: TGCAGCGTCAACCGGGACTCGACGTACGAGCAGTACTTC.